Sequencing of this T cell receptor (beta chain) was carried out in a study of Ad26.COV2.S vaccination and SARS-CoV-2 variants (TCRdb year 2021). At the level of the whole study: Vaccine-arm donors were drawn from COV1001, a multicentre, randomized, double-blind, placebo-controlled phase I-IIa trial of Ad26.COV2.S in healthy adults. Ad26.COV2.S was administered intramuscularly at a dose of 5x10^10 or 1x10^11 viral particles, either as one shot or as two shots given 56 days apart. Sequencing of the TCRbeta repertoire served to evaluate the specificity and breadth of SARS-CoV-2-reactive T cell receptors following Ad26.COV2.S vaccination. The TCR-sequenced set comprised about 32 samples: some 20 Ad26.COV2.S vaccine recipients, 5 placebo recipients and 8 SARS-CoV-2 convalescent individuals. Participants in the trial were split at random into five groups of five each, receiving low-dose or high-dose Ad26.COV2.S once or twice, or else placebo on both occasions. Investigators did not know the trial group allocation while performing experiments and assessing outcomes. What the study reported, not specific to this receptor: Comparing responses between vaccine doses or regimens was not something the study was powered to do. Ad26.COV2.S recipients had higher spike-specific TCR breadth than placebo recipients (P = 0.0014). Vaccine and placebo recipients had similar non-spike TCR breadth, a finding consistent with the vaccine containing only spike. The authors noted that the TCR breadth and depth analyses may have underestimated total T cell responses. Substantial breadth of spike-specific CD8+ and CD4+ T cell responses was reported after vaccination.

The germline V gene gives CDR1 as LGHNA and CDR2 as YSLEER. There are 16 amino acids in the CDR3, from cysteine to phenylalanine inclusive. Only the CDR3 DNA is retained, 48 bases long and in frame from the first base. Clipping removes 5 bases from V and 3 bases from J, with 5 as the unmatched junction base count. TCRbeta CDR3 regions were sequenced with the immunoSEQ Assay. After extraction, genomic DNA underwent amplification by bias-controlled multiplex PCR, followed by high-throughput sequencing. The paper's processing steps were these. Collapsing and filtering of sequences were performed to quantify the absolute abundance of each unique TCRbeta CDR3 region. T cell fraction was estimated by normalizing TCRbeta template counts to usable DNA, which was measured by amplifying reference genes present in all nucleated cells. Repertoire TCRs were annotated as SARS-CoV-2-specific by exact matching of V gene, CDR3 amino acid sequence and J gene to a known reactive TCR set. The reference SARS-CoV-2 TCR set came from MIRA and was filtered for enrichment in COVID-19-positive ImmuneCODE repertoires, removing public or cross-reactive TCRs. Using the MIRA antigens, annotated TCRs were further analysed by specific ORF or by position within an ORF. Breadth was defined as annotated unique rearrangements over total unique productive rearrangements; depth was the summed frequency of those rearrangements. Group comparisons of TCR breadth used two-sided Wilcoxon rank-sum tests. TCRdb holds this immuneACCESS table with in-frame rearrangements only. Some clones are missing; in checked studies, unresolved V genes explain under half, and the rest has no known cause. The V and J calls and clone size come from that table; D and trimming were worked out from the DNA. The sample table contains approximately 410,000 clones; only one count was recorded for roughly 90% of them. About 3.5% of the sample rests with the top ten.

With regard to this clone: Its antigen remains undetermined. The record has no base qualities; no much larger clone is one base away.

Reading the label with the study, this specimen's treatment or condition is: around 19 received Ad26.COV2.S at low or high dose, single or two shots; five or six received placebo; per-sample allocation not given. Repertoires of vaccine and placebo recipients were sequenced from samples collected on day 63 after the first injection. Between 29 July and 7 August 2020, Cohort 1b enrolled around 24 adults aged 18-55 years at one site in Boston, USA. Ad26.COV2.S consisted of a replication-incompetent adenovirus type 26 vector by which a prefusion-stabilized SARS-CoV-2 spike protein from the original Wuhan strain was expressed.

Sequenced here: peripheral blood, sampled in a trial of Ad26.COV2.S vaccine versus placebo. The rearranged chain carries TRBV4-3 and TRBJ1-4; TRBD1 fits 11 bases in the junction. This sequence was found in a person between 18 and 59 years old who received the Ad26.COV2.S COVID-19 vaccine or a placebo. The nucleotide sequence is TGCGCCAGCAGCAAGGGGACAGGGGGGGCTAATGAAAAACTGTTTTTT. Its protein is CASSKGTGGANEKLFF.